Given below is one T cell receptor beta chain in context. The sample originates from a study of blood T cell repertoires in COVID-19. The data were produced by immunoSEQ multiplex PCR, yet TCRdb's version contains in-frame clones alone and is incomplete. The table records approximately 150,000 clones, under 85% of them present only once. V was clipped by 1 base and J by 4 bases, with 11 bases between them. This CDR3 spans 15 amino acids. Germline values: CDR1 LNHDA, CDR2 SQIVND (reference sequence). This receptor was identified in a man between 70 and 80 years old who had recovered from COVID-19. V gene TRBV19 combines with J gene TRBJ1-5, with unresolved D. Sequencing was done on a sample of peripheral blood. The CDR3, as DNA: TGTGCCAGTAGTATAGCTAGACCGAGTAATCAGCCCCAGCATTTT. Its translation is CASSIARPSNQPQHF.